Shown below are 8 T cell receptor beta chains from a single sample sequenced in a study of blood T cell repertoires in COVID-19. Assay used: immunoSEQ multiplex PCR; TCRdb lists only in-frame clones, some missing. The data contain about 380,000 clones, 70% to 85% of them singletons. The sequenced sample consisted of peripheral blood. The receptors originated from a human donor with acute or convalescent COVID-19. The donor label of this sample is uncertain.

The chain couples TRBV5-1 to TRBJ1-1; D unresolved. Trimming removed 4 bases from V and 1 base from J, with 17 bases in between. Germline V lookup: CDR1 SGHRS, CDR2 YFSETQ. This CDR3 contains 16 residues. The CDR3 region has the DNA TGCGCCAGCAGCCCCCGCCGTTTCGGAGAGAACACTGAAGCTTTCTTT. It codes for CASSPRRFGENTEAFF.

This clone has just one count. The rearrangement links TRBV6-2 or TRBV6-3 to TRBJ2-7; maybe TRBD1 (6 bases). With 7 bases removed from V and 6 bases from J, the gap between germline ends came to 19 bases. The CDR3 has 14 amino acids. Per germline, CDR1 MNHEY and CDR2 SVGEGT. For the CDR3, the DNA is TGTGCCAGCACCCCCAGACAGGCGACGGGCGAGCAGTACTTC. As protein: CASTPRQATGEQYF.

The chain recombines TRBV6-5 with TRBJ1-1; no clear D gene. This CDR3 has 15 residues. CDR1 and CDR2 (germline): MNHEY, SVGAGI. The V and J ends lost 0 bases and 5 bases respectively, with 13 bases between them. The CDR3 spells CASSYSYGYRTEAFF. The CDR3 nucleotides are TGTGCCAGCAGTTACTCATACGGGTATCGAACTGAAGCTTTCTTT.

CDR3 in amino acids: CASSFTGPYGYTF. The DNA for the CDR3 is TGTGCCAGCAGTTTTACAGGGCCCTATGGCTACACCTTC. This rearrangement joins TRBV12-3 or TRBV12-4 to TRBJ1-2, with D perhaps TRBD1 (6 bases). The CDR3 consists of 13 residues. Trimming stripped 3 bases from V and 4 bases from J, with 9 bases between.

The chain joins TRBV19 to TRBJ1-1; 9 bases are shared with TRBD1. J gave up 5 bases and V 5 bases, and 6 bases lay outside the gene matches. The germline V gene has CDR1 LNHDA and CDR2 SQIVND (reference sequence). This CDR3 spans 14 amino acids. CDR3: CASSSGTGRTEAFF. CDR3 nucleotide sequence: TGTGCCAGTAGTTCCGGGACAGGGCGGACTGAAGCTTTCTTT.

The chain couples TRBV18 to TRBJ2-6; 8 positions agree with TRBD1. The CDR3 is 18 amino acids. Germline V CDR1 and CDR2: KGHSH, LQKENI. V dropped 3 bases and J dropped 4; count of bases not matched to a gene: 11. The CDR3 DNA reads TGTGCCAGCTCACCCTTACCCCAGGGGGCTGACGGGGCCAACGTCCTGACTTTC. It specifies CASSPLPQGADGANVLTF.

In this sample, this clone turned up many times. CDR3 sequence reads: CASTPWGGSSYEQYF. DNA for the CDR3: TGTGCCAGCACCCCCTGGGGCGGAAGCTCCTACGAGCAGTACTTC. The chain recombines TRBV6-2 or TRBV6-3 with TRBJ2-7; D might be TRBD1 (5 bases). From germline, CDR1 is MNHEY and CDR2 SVGEGT. This CDR3 contains 15 residues. Trimming took off 7 bases at V and 0 bases at J, with 16 bases between the two ends.

The chain has TRBV7-9 and TRBJ2-3, with 8 bases fitting TRBD1. Trimming at V came to 4 bases and at J to 0 bases, leaving 6 bases not matched to a gene. CDR3 length equals 16 residues. Per the germline V gene, CDR1 is SEHNR and CDR2 is FQNEAQ (reference sequence). The CDR3 sequence is CASSWSGQASTDTQYF. DNA of the CDR3: TGTGCCAGCAGCTGGTCGGGACAGGCTAGCACAGATACGCAGTATTTT. The whole variable domain, filled in from reference TRBV7-9 and TRBJ2-3, reads DTGVSQNPRHKITKRGQNVTFRCDPISEHNRLYWYRQTLGQGPEFLTYFQNEAQLEKSRLLSDRFSAERPKGSFSTLEIQRTEQGDSAMYLCASSWSGQASTDTQYFGPGTRLTVL.